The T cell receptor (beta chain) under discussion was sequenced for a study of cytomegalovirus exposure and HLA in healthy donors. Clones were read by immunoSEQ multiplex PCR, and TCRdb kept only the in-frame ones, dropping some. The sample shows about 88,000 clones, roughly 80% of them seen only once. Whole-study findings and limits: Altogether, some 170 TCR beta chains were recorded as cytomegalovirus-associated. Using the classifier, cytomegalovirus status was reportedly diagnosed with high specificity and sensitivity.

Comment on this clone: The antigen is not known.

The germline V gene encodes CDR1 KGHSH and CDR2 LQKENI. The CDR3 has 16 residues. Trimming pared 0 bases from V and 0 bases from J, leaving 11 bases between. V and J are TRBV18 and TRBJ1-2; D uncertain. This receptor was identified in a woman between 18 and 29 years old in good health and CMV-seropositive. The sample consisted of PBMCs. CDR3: CASSPPAPPANYGYTF. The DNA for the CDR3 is TGTGCCAGCTCACCACCGGCACCGCCTGCTAACTATGGCTACACCTTC.